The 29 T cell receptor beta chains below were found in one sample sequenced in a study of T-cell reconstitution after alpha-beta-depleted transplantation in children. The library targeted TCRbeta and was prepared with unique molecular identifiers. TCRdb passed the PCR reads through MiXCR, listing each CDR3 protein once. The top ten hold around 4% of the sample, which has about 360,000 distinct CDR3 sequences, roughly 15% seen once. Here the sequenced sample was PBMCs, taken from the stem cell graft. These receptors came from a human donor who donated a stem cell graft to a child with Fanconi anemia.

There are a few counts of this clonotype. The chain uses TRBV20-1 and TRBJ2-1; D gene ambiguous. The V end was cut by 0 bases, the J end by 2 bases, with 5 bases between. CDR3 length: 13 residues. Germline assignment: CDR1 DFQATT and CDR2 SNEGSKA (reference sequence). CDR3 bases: TGCAGTGCTAGAGATGGGGCCTACAATGAGCAGTTCTTC. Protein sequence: CSARDGAYNEQFF.

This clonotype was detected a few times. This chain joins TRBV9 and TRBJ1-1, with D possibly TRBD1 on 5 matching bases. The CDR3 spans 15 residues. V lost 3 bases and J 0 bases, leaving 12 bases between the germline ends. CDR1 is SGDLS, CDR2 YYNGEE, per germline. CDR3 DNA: TGTGCCAGCAGCGAAGCCGGACACATGAACACTGAAGCTTTCTTT. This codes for CASSEAGHMNTEAFF.

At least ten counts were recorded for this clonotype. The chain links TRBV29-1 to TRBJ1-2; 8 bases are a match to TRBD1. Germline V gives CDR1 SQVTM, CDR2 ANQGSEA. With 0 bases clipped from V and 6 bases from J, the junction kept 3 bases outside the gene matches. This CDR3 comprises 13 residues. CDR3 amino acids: CSVEDDRGNGYTF. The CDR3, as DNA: TGCAGCGTTGAAGACGACAGGGGAAATGGCTACACCTTC.

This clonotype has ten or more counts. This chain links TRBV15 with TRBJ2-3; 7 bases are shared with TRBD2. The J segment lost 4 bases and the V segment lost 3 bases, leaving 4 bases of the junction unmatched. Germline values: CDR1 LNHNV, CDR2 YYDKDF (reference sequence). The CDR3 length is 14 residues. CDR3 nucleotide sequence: TGTGCCACCAGCAGCCGAGCGGGGCCAGATACGCAGTATTTT. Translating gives CATSSRAGPDTQYF.

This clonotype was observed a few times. The DNA for the CDR3 is TGTGCCTGGATTAAGTTCTCGAACACTGAAGCTTTCTTT. This gives the protein CAWIKFSNTEAFF. This chain uses TRBV30 with TRBJ1-1; no firm D call. Germline assignment: CDR1 GTSNPN and CDR2 SVGIG (reference sequence). Trimming left V 4 bases short and J 1 base short, with 10 bases between. The CDR3 runs 13 residues.

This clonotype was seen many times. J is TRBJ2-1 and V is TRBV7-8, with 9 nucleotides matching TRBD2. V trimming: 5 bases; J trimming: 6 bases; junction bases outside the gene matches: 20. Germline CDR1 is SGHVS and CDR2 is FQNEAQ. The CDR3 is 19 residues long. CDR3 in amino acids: CASSPYSSGAHLPLNEQFF. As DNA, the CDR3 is TGTGCCAGCAGCCCCTACTCTAGCGGGGCACACCTTCCCCTCAATGAGCAGTTCTTC.

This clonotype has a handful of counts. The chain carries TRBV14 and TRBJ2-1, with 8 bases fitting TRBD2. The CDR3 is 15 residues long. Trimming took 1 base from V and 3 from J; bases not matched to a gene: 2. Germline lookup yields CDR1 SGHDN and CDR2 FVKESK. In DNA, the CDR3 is TGTGCCAGCAGCCAAGTAGCGGGGTTCTACAATGAGCAGTTCTTC. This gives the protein CASSQVAGFYNEQFF. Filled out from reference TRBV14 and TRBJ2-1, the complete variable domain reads EAGVTQFPSHSVIEKGQTVTLRCDPISGHDNLYWYRRVMGKEIKFLLHFVKESKQDESGMPNNRFLAERTGGTYSTLKVQPAELEDSGVYFCASSQVAGFYNEQFFGPGTRLTVL.

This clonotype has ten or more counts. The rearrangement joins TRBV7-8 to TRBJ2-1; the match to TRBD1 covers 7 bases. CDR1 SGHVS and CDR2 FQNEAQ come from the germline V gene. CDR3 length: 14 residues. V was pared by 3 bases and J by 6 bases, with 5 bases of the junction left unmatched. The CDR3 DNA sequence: TGTGCCAGCAGCTTCCGGGACAGCCTCAATGAGCAGTTCTTC. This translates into CASSFRDSLNEQFF.

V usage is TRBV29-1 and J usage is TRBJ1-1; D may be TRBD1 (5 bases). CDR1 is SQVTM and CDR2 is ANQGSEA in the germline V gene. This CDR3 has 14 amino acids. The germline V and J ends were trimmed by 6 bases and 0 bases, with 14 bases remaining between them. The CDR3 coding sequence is TGCAGCGTCTTAGGGGCAGGGCTGAACACTGAAGCTTTCTTT. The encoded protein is CSVLGAGLNTEAFF.

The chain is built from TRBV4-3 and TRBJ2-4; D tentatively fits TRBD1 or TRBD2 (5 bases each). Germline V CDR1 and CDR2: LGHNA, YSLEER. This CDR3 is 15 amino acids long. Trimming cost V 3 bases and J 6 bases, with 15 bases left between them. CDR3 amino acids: CASSQGPERGNIQYF. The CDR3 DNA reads TGCGCCAGCAGCCAGGGACCCGAACGGGGAAACATTCAGTACTTC.

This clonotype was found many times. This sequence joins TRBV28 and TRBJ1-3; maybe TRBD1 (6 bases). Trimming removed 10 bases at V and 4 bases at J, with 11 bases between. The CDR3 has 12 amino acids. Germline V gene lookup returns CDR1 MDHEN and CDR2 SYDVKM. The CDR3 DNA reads TGTGCCAAGGGGGGGCGAGGAAACACCATATATTTT. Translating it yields CAKGGRGNTIYF.

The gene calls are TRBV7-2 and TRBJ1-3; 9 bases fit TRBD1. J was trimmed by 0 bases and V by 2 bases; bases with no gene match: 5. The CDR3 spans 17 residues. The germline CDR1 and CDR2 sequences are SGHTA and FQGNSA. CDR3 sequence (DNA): TGTGCCAGCAGCTTAATCACAGGGGGCTTCTCTGGAAACACCATATATTTT. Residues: CASSLITGGFSGNTIYF.

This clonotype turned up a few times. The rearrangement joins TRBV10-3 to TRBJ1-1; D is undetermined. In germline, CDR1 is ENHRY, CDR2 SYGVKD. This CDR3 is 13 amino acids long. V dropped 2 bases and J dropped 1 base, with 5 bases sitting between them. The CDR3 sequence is CAISETANTEAFF. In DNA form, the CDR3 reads TGTGCCATCAGTGAGACGGCGAACACTGAAGCTTTCTTT.

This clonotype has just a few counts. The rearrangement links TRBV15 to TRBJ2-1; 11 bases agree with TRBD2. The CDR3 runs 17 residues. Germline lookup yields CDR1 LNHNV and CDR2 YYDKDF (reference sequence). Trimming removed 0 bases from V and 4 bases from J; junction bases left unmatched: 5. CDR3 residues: CATSREGLAGTYNEQFF. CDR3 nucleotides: TGTGCCACCAGCAGAGAAGGACTAGCGGGCACATACAATGAGCAGTTCTTC.

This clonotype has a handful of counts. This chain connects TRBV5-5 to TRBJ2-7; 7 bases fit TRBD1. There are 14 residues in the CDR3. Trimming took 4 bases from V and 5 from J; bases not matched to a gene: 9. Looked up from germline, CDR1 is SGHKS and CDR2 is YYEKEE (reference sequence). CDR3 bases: TGTGCCAGCAGCCGGGGACAGCTAAGCGACGAGCAGTACTTC. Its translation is CASSRGQLSDEQYF.

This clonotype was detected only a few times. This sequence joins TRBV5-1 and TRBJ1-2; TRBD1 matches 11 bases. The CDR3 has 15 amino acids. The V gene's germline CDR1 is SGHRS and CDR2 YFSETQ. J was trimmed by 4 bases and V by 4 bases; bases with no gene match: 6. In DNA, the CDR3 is TGCGCCAGCAGCCCCCCCGGACAGGGGGCCTATGGCTACACCTTC. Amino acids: CASSPPGQGAYGYTF.

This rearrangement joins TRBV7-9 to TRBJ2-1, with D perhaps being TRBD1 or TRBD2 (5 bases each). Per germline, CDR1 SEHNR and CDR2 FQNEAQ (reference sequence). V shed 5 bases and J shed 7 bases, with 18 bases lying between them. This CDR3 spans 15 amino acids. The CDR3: CASSPTRGDNNEQFF. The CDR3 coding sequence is TGTGCCAGCAGCCCAACTAGGGGCGACAATAATGAGCAGTTCTTC.

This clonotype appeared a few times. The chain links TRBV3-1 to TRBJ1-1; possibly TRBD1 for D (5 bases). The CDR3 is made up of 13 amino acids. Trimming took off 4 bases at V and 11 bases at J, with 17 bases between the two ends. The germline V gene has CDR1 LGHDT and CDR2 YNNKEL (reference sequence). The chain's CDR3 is CASSRRDPPGAFF. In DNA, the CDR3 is TGTGCCAGCAGCCGACGGGACCCACCGGGGGCTTTCTTT.

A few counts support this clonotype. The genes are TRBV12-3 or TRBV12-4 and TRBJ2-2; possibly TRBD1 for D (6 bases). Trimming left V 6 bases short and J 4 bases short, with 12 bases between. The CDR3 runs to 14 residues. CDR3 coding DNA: TGTGCCAGCAGGGCCGGGACAACCACCGGGGAGCTGTTTTTT. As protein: CASRAGTTTGELFF.

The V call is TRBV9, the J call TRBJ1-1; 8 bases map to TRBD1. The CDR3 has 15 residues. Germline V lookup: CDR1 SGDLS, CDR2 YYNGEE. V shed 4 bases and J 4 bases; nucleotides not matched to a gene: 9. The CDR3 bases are TGTGCCAGCAGCCTCCAGGGGACAGGAGTCACTGAAGCTTTCTTT. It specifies CASSLQGTGVTEAFF.

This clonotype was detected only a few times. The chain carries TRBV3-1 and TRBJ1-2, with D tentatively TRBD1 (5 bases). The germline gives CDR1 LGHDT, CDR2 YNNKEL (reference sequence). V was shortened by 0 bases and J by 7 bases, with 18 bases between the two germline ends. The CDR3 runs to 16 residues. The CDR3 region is CASSQDLVAGRRGYTF. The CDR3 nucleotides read TGTGCCAGCAGCCAAGATTTGGTTGCAGGGAGGCGTGGCTACACCTTC.

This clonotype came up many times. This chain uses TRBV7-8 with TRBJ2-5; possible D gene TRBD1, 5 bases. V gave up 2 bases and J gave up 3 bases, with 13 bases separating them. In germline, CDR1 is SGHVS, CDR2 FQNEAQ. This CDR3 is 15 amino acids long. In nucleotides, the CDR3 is TGTGCCAGCAGCTTATTTGGGGCCAGGGAAGAGACCCAGTACTTC. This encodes CASSLFGAREETQYF.

In DNA, the CDR3 is TGTGCCAGCAGCTTGAGGACAGGGGGCGCAAATACGCAGTATTTT. Translation gives CASSLRTGGANTQYF. The genes are TRBV5-6 and TRBJ2-3, with 11 bases identical to TRBD1. J lost 7 bases, V lost 1 base, and 5 bases had no gene match. This CDR3 is built from 15 residues. Germline V gene data show CDR1 as SGHDT and CDR2 as YYEEEE.

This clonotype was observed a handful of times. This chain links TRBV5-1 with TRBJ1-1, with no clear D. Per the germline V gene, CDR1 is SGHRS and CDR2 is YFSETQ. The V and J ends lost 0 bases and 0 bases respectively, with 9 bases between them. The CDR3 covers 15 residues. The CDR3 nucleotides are TGCGCCAGCAGCTTGGAGGGCCTCATGAACACTGAAGCTTTCTTT. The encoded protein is CASSLEGLMNTEAFF. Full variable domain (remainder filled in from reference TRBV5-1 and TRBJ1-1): KAGVTQTPRYLIKTRGQQVTLSCSPISGHRSVSWYQQTPGQGLQFLFEYFSETQRNKGNFPGRFSGRQFSNSRSEMNVSTLELGDSALYLCASSLEGLMNTEAFFGQGTRLTVV.

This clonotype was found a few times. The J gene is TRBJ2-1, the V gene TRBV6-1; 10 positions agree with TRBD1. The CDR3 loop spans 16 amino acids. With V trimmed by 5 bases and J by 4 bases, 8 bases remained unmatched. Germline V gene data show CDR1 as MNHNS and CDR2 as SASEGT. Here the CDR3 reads CASSTRRDRGYNEQFF. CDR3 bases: TGTGCCAGCAGTACCCGTAGGGACAGGGGTTACAATGAGCAGTTCTTC.

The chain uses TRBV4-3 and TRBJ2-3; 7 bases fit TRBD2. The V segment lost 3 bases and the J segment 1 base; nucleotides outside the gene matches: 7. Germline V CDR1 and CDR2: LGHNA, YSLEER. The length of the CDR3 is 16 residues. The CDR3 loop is CASSQRVSGGTDTQYF. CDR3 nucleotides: TGCGCCAGCAGCCAGAGGGTAAGCGGGGGCACAGATACGCAGTATTTT.

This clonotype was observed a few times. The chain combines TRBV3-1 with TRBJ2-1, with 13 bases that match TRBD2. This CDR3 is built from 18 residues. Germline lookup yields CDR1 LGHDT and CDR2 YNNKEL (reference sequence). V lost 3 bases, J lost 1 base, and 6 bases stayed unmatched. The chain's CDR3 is CASSQGLAGLGSYNEQFF. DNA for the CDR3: TGTGCCAGCAGCCAGGGACTAGCGGGGTTAGGGTCCTACAATGAGCAGTTCTTC.

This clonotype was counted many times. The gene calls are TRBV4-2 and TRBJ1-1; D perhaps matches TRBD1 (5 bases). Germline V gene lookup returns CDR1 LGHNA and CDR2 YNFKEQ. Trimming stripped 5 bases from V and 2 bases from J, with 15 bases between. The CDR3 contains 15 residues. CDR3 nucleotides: TGTGCCAGCAGCGAGCCTGGGGACTCCAACACTGAAGCTTTCTTT. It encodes CASSEPGDSNTEAFF.

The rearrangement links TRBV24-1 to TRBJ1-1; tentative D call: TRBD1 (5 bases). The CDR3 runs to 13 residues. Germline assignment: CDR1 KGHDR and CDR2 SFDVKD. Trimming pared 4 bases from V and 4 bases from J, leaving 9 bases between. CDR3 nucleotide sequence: TGTGCCACCAGTGAGTCAGGGAGCACTGAAGCTTTCTTT. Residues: CATSESGSTEAFF.